The 17 T cell receptor beta chains given below trace back to one sample, sequenced in a study of T cell responses to AZD1222 COVID-19 vaccine. The assay was immunoSEQ multiplex PCR, and TCRdb's table has in-frame clones only and misses some. The sample holds about 57,000 clones, about 85% seen once. Sequenced here: peripheral blood, sampled on day 0 of AZD1222 vaccination. Every receptor here comes from an adult in good health.

The V call is TRBV10-3, the J call TRBJ1-3; D gene ambiguous. The germline gives CDR1 ENHRY, CDR2 SYGVKD. The CDR3 loop spans 14 amino acids. CDR3 amino acids: CGHQSSGSGNTIYF. CDR3 DNA sequence: TGTGGCCATCAATCCTCGGGATCTGGAAACACCATATATTTT.

This chain uses TRBV30 with TRBJ2-6; 9 bases are shared with TRBD1. From germline, CDR1 is GTSNPN and CDR2 SVGIG (reference sequence). The J segment lost 13 bases and the V segment lost 5 bases, leaving 6 bases of the junction unmatched. The CDR3 is made up of 12 amino acids. This CDR3 reads CAWATGGMVLTF. The CDR3 DNA follows: TGTGCCTGGGCGACAGGGGGAATGGTCCTGACTTTC. The full variable domain, completed using reference TRBV30 and TRBJ2-6, is SQTIHQWPATLVQPVGSPLSLECTVEGTSNPNLYWYRQAAGRGLQLLFYSVGIGQISSEVPQNLSASRPQDRQFILSSKKLLLSDSGFYLCAWATGGMVLTFGAGSRLTVL.

The rearrangement uses TRBV3-1 (or the pseudogene TRBV3-2) and TRBJ1-2; D uncertain. CDR1 is LGHDT and CDR2 is YNNKEL in the germline V gene (reference sequence). V lost 2 bases and J lost 5, with 6 bases in between. The CDR3 contains 12 residues. The CDR3 DNA reads as TGTGCCAGCAGCCAAATCCTGTATGGCTACACCTTC. It translates to CASSQILYGYTF.

V usage is TRBV7-6 and J usage is TRBJ1-2; TRBD1 aligns across 7 bases. V dropped 5 bases and J dropped 3; count of bases not matched to a gene: 3. The germline CDR1 and CDR2 sequences are SGHVS and FNYEAQ. There are 13 residues in the CDR3. The CDR3 protein is CASSEGTDYGYTF. The CDR3 DNA is TGTGCCAGCAGCGAGGGGACAGACTATGGCTACACCTTC.

J is TRBJ1-2 and V is TRBV15, with 9 bases identical to TRBD1. The length of the CDR3 is 15 residues. CDR1 and CDR2 from the germline V gene are LNHNV and YYDKDF (reference sequence). Unmatched junction bases numbered 10, after V lost 2 bases and J lost 9 bases. CDR3 in DNA: TGTGCCACCAGCAGAACCGAGGACAGGGGAGGTAGCTACACCTTC. This gives the protein CATSRTEDRGGSYTF.

The chain links TRBV5-4 to TRBJ1-2; no firm D call. V lost 0 bases and J 2 bases, leaving 11 bases between the germline ends. The CDR3 runs to 15 residues. CDR1 SGHNT and CDR2 YYREEE come from the germline V gene (reference sequence). This CDR3 reads CASSLGGSGNYGYTF. CDR3 nucleotides: TGTGCCAGCAGCTTGGGAGGGTCGGGAAACTATGGCTACACCTTC.

In its sample, this clone was seen once. The junction does not match germline at one end; this may be a read error. V is TRBV7-7 and J is TRBJ2-1; D is perhaps TRBD2 (5 bases). The CDR3 runs 15 residues. Germline V gene sequence: CDR1 SSHAT, CDR2 FNYEAQ (reference sequence). CDR3 sequence reads: CASSLSLATGNEQFF. In DNA form, the CDR3 reads TGTGCTAGCAGCTTAAGTCTAGCCACGGGCAATGAGCAGTTCTTC.

CDR3 residues: CASSPLISGVMNTEAFF. DNA of the CDR3: TGCGCCAGCAGCCCACTTATATCGGGGGTGATGAACACTGAAGCTTTCTTT. This chain joins TRBV5-1 and TRBJ1-1; perhaps TRBD1 as D (5 bases). The V gene lost 4 bases and the J gene lost 0 bases, with 19 bases spanning the gap. Germline V CDR1 and CDR2: SGHRS, YFSETQ. The CDR3 loop spans 17 amino acids.

The chain is built from TRBV9 and TRBJ1-6; D is unresolved. The CDR3 has 11 amino acids. Trimming pared 3 bases from V and 12 bases from J, leaving 7 bases between. Per the germline V gene, CDR1 is SGDLS and CDR2 is YYNGEE. CDR3 sequence (DNA): TGTGCCAGCAGCGACCCCAAACCCCTCCACTTT. It encodes CASSDPKPLHF.

The chain is built from TRBV29-1 and TRBJ2-7, with D perhaps being TRBD1 or TRBD2 (7 bases each). The CDR3 sequence is 14 residues long. Germline CDR1 and CDR2: SQVTM and ANQGSEA. V was shortened by 6 bases and J by 3 bases, with 18 bases between the two germline ends. The CDR3, as DNA: TGCAGCGTATCCCCGGGACAGCGGGGCTACGAGCAGTACTTC. Its translation: CSVSPGQRGYEQYF.

V is TRBV21-1 and J is TRBJ2-7; the table's D call of TRBD1 was not tested on the DNA. TRBV21-1 is a documented pseudogene. The CDR3 consists of 14 residues. In nucleotides, the CDR3 is TGTGCCAGCAGCCCGGACAGAGACTCCTACGAGCAGTACTTC. Translating gives CASSPDRDSYEQYF.

This clone is a singleton in its sample. J is TRBJ2-5 and V is TRBV12-5; 9 positions match TRBD1. The CDR3 has 15 amino acids. V lost 4 bases, J lost 7 bases, and 10 bases stayed unmatched. From germline, CDR1 is LGHNT and CDR2 FRNRAP. The CDR3 reads CASGSGTGLVATQYF. Written as DNA, the CDR3 is TGTGCTAGTGGTTCCGGGACAGGGTTGGTGGCGACCCAGTACTTC.

The rearrangement uses TRBV12-3 or TRBV12-4 and TRBJ1-5, with 7 bases lining up with TRBD1. CDR3 length equals 13 residues. V lost 3 bases and J lost 11; bases outside the gene matches: 7. The CDR3 DNA reads as TGTGCCAGCAGTTTCACAGGGGCCCGGTCCCAGCATTTT. Translated: CASSFTGARSQHF.

The chain carries TRBV5-1 and TRBJ1-1, with TRBD1 as a possible D gene (5 bases). In germline, CDR1 is SGHRS, CDR2 YFSETQ. The CDR3 has 13 amino acids. Trimming cost V 4 bases and J 7 bases, with 14 bases left between them. CDR3 residues: CASSSPGRVEAFF. CDR3 sequence (DNA): TGCGCCAGCAGCAGTCCAGGGCGGGTTGAAGCTTTCTTT.

The rearrangement links TRBV28 to TRBJ2-5; 7 bases map to TRBD1. The V and J ends lost 5 bases and 5 bases, in that order; junction bases with no gene match: 8. This CDR3 is built from 14 residues. In germline, CDR1 is MDHEN, CDR2 SYDVKM. The CDR3 protein is CASSGQAGGETQYF. CDR3 DNA sequence: TGTGCCAGCAGTGGACAGGCTGGCGGGGAGACCCAGTACTTC.

This rearrangement joins TRBV18 to TRBJ1-4, with 11 bases identical to TRBD1. Trimming cost V 5 bases and J 1 base; bases outside gene matches: 3. Germline V gene data show CDR1 as KGHSH and CDR2 as LQKENI. This CDR3 is 16 amino acids long. Written as DNA, the CDR3 is TGTGCCAGCTCATCGGGACAGGGGGTAACTAATGAAAAACTGTTTTTT. Encoded protein: CASSSGQGVTNEKLFF. The variable domain in full, with the rest retrieved from reference TRBV18 and TRBJ1-4, is NAGVMQNPRHLVRRRGQEARLRCSPMKGHSHVYWYRQLPEEGLKFMVYLQKENIIDESGMPKERFSAEFPKEGPSILRIQQVVRGDSAAYFCASSSGQGVTNEKLFFGSGTQLSVL.

This clone was recorded many times. V is TRBV3-1 (or the pseudogene TRBV3-2) and J is TRBJ2-2; TRBD2 aligns across 10 bases. Per germline, CDR1 LGHDT and CDR2 YNNKEL (reference sequence). The CDR3 totals 22 residues. V was clipped by 0 bases and J by 3 bases; unmatched bases: 19. In DNA, the CDR3 is TGTGCCAGCAGCCAAGAATTCCCGGAGGGACTAGCGCGACCCGGGGACACCGGGGAGCTGTTTTTT. As protein: CASSQEFPEGLARPGDTGELFF.